Here is one TCR beta chain with its context. Its antigen is undetermined. Trimming took 4 bases from V and 0 from J, leaving 13 bases between them. Germline V gene lookup returns CDR1 SGHDT and CDR2 YYEEEE. The CDR3 is made up of 15 amino acids. The data are from a study of cytomegalovirus exposure and HLA in healthy donors. Overall study context: The approximately 710 first-cohort repertoires and the 95 to 150 validation repertoires shared the same platform, a later analysis reported. Study observations and caveats: Most TCRs appeared rarely, but some public TCRs recurred in many donors. The authors listed some 150 TCR beta chains as cytomegalovirus-associated.

The method was immunoSEQ multiplex PCR; TCRdb's version includes in-frame clones alone and lacks a portion of them. The data hold about 140,000 clones, with 84% observed a single time. V usage is TRBV5-6 and J usage is TRBJ1-2; no reliable D call. Sequenced input: PBMCs. This clonotype was obtained from a woman aged 25 to 39 in good health and CMV-seronegative. CDR3 sequence reads: CASSLAGTANYGYTF. CDR3 nucleotide sequence: TGTGCCAGCAGCCTAGCGGGAACCGCTAACTATGGCTACACCTTC.